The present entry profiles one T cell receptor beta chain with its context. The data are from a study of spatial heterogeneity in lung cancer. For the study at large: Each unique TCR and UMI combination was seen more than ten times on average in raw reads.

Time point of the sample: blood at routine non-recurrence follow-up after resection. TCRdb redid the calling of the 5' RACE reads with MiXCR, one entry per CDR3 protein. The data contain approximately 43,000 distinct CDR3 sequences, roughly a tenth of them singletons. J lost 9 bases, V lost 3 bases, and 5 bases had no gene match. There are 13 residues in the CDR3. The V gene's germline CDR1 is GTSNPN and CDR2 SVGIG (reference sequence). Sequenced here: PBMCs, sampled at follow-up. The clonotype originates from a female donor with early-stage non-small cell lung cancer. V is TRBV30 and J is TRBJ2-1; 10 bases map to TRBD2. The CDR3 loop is CAWSGLAGVEQFF. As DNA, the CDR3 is TGTGCCTGGAGCGGGCTAGCGGGAGTTGAGCAGTTCTTC.